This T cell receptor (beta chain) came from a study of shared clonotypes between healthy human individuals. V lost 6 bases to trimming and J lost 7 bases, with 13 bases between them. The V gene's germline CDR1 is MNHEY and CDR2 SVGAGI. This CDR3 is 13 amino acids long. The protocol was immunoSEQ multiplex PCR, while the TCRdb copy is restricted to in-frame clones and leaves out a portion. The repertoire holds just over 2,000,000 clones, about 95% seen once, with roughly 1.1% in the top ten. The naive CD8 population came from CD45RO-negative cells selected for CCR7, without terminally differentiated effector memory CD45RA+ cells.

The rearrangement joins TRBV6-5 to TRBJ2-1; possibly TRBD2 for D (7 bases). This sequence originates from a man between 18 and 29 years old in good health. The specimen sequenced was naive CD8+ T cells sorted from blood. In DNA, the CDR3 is TGTGCCAGCAGAGGGGGGGCAAGGAATGAGCAGTTCTTC. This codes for CASRGGARNEQFF.